This passage covers 6 T cell receptor beta chains from one sample sequenced in a study of blood T cell repertoires in COVID-19. Only in-frame clones appear in the TCRdb table, and some are missing; sequencing was by immunoSEQ multiplex PCR. Here the sample spans 300,000 to 450,000 clones, approximately 87% being singletons. Sequencing was done on a sample of peripheral blood. The receptors originated from a woman aged 55-75 years with COVID-19, enrolled during active disease.

The chain links TRBV2 to TRBJ1-4, with TRBD1 matching 8 bases. Trimming removed 5 bases from V and 4 bases from J; junction bases left unmatched: 6. The V gene's germline CDR1 is SNHLY and CDR2 FYNNEI. This CDR3 region has 15 residues. CDR3 loop: CASSIDRGFNEKLFF. The CDR3 DNA reads TGTGCCAGCAGTATTGACAGGGGCTTTAATGAAAAACTGTTTTTT.

This clone has only one observation. V and J are TRBV5-4 and TRBJ2-5; TRBD2 agrees at 10 bases. Germline V lookup: CDR1 SGHNT, CDR2 YYREEE (reference sequence). The CDR3 has 16 residues. With V trimmed by 0 bases and J by 1 base, 3 bases remained unmatched. For the CDR3, the DNA is TGTGCCAGCAGCTTGGCCGTAGCGGGGGGCCAAGAGACCCAGTACTTC. Its protein product is CASSLAVAGGQETQYF.

The V call is TRBV6-7, the J call TRBJ2-1, with TRBD2 matching over 11 bases. TRBV6-7 is given ORF status, its function remaining uncertain. The CDR3 extends over 20 amino acids. V lost 6 bases and J lost 1; bases outside the gene matches: 17. CDR3 in DNA: TGTGCCAGCAGCCGATGGGAACCTAGCGGGGGGACCAAATCCTACAATGAGCAGTTCTTC. Its translation: CASSRWEPSGGTKSYNEQFF.

The chain joins TRBV9 to TRBJ1-3; 7 bases are a match to TRBD1. Germline-derived CDR1 and CDR2 are SGDLS and YYNGEE. The CDR3 loop spans 15 amino acids. After removal of 3 bases from V and 0 bases from J, the junction contained 3 bases not matched to a gene. For the CDR3, the DNA is TGTGCCAGCAGCGCCGGGACAGACTCTGGAAACACCATATATTTT. Residues: CASSAGTDSGNTIYF.

V is TRBV4-1 and J is TRBJ1-1; a possible D gene is TRBD1 (5 bases). CDR1 MGHRA and CDR2 YSYEKL come from the germline V gene. Trimming cost V 4 bases and J 6 bases, with 18 bases left between them. This CDR3 is 15 amino acids long. The CDR3 loop reads CASSRVGGRSAEAFF. The CDR3 coding sequence is TGCGCCAGCAGCCGCGTCGGGGGTAGAAGCGCTGAAGCTTTCTTT.

This clone has a handful of counts. The rearrangement links TRBV5-1 to TRBJ1-3, with 8 nucleotides matching TRBD1. Looked up from germline, CDR1 is SGHRS and CDR2 is YFSETQ. This CDR3 is built from 18 residues. After removal of 1 base from V and 2 bases from J, the junction contained 11 bases not matched to a gene. The CDR3 sequence is CASSLRQGAGMTGNTIYF. The CDR3 bases are TGCGCCAGCAGCTTGAGGCAGGGGGCAGGTATGACTGGAAACACCATATATTTT.